The clone carrying this T cell receptor (beta chain) was seen once. This sample was included in a study of patients and donors after allogeneic stem cell transplantation. The V gene end was trimmed by 6 bases and the J gene end by 4 bases; junction bases not matched to a gene: 12. The CDR3 covers 16 residues. TCRdb called the RT-PCR reads again in MiXCR, with one record for every CDR3 protein. The sample shows about 88,000 distinct CDR3 sequences, under 50% of them seen only once. The V gene is TRBV12-3 or TRBV12-4, the J gene TRBJ1-5; 7 positions agree with TRBD1. The sequencing sample was made of blood, either unsorted or a sorted T cell fraction (not recorded which). The sequence was collected from a human donor who was either an allogeneic HSCT recipient or a stem cell or donor lymphocyte infusion donor (not recorded which). It is not recorded whose cells these are; they may come from a transplant donor. The CDR3: CASRRFRDRPNQPQHF. The CDR3 coding sequence is TGTGCCAGCAGGCGATTCCGGGACAGACCAAATCAGCCCCAGCATTTT.